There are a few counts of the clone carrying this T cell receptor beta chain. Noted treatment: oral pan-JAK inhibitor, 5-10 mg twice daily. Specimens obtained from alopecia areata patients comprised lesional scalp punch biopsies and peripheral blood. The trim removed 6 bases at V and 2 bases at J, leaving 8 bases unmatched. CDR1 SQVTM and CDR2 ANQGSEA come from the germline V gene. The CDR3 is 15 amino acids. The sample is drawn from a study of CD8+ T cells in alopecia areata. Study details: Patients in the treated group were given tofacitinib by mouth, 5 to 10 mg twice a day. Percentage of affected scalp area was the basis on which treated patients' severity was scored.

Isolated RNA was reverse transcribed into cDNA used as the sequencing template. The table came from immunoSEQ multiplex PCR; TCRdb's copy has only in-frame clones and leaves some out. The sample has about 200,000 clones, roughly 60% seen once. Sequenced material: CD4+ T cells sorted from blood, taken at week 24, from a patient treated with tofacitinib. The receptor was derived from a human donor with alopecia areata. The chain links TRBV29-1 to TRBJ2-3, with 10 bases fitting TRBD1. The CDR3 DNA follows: TGCAGCGTCACCGGGACAGGGGCCGTCACAGATACGCAGTATTTT. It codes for CSVTGTGAVTDTQYF.